These T cell receptor beta chains were read from a single sample in a study of T-cell memory formation after mild COVID-19. From the 5' RACE reads, TCRdb called clonotypes with MiXCR, one entry per CDR3 protein. The repertoire includes some 270,000 distinct CDR3 sequences, 15% of them detected once, and 2.1% sits in the top ten. The sample was PBMCs or a T cell subset sorted from them (not recorded which). The source is an adult woman who had mild COVID-19 (a few samples of this study predate the infection). Cell type and time point are not known. CDR3s include the opening cysteine and the closing phenylalanine or tryptophan. The D gene is left open where the match is weak. The size field is filled for only some rows; it gives once, few, many or a size class.

TGCAGTGCTAGAGGCGGAAACAGGGGGGGGACTGAAGCTTTCTTT	CSARGGNRGGTEAFF	15	TRBV20-1	TRBD1	.	TRBJ1-1
TGTGCCAGCAGCCCGGCACCGTTTGGCGGGGGGGCCACAGATACGCAGTATTTT	CASSPAPFGGGATDTQYF	18	TRBV4-2	TRBD2	.	TRBJ2-3
TGTGCCAGCAGCGTAGGATTGGGGTTAGCCAAAAACATTCAGTACTTC	CASSVGLGLAKNIQYF	16	TRBV9	.	.	TRBJ2-4
TGCGCCAGCAGGTTAGCGGGAGAGGCTACAGAGACCCAGTACTTC	CASRLAGEATETQYF	15	TRBV5-1	TRBD2	few	TRBJ2-5
TGTGCCAGCAGTAGGGTTGGTAGCACCGGGGAGCTGTTTTTT	CASSRVGSTGELFF	14	TRBV9	.	few	TRBJ2-2
TGCAGTGCTCCCCGGACAGGGTTGAACAATTCACCCCTCCACTTT	CSAPRTGLNNSPLHF	15	TRBV20-1	TRBD1	.	TRBJ1-6
TGCAGCGTTGGCTACACACAAGAGACCCAGTACTTC	CSVGYTQETQYF	12	TRBV29-1	.	many	TRBJ2-5
TGTGCCAGCAGTCCTCGACAATTCCCTGAAGCTTTCTTT	CASSPRQFPEAFF	13	TRBV2	.	many	TRBJ1-1
TGTGCCAGCAGCTCGGGGGCAGGACTAGCGGGACCTTGGTACTTC	CASSSGAGLAGPWYF	15	TRBV11-2	TRBD2	few	TRBJ2-4
TGCACGTCGGACTACCCCTGGCTGCCAGATACGCAGTATTTT	CTSDYPWLPDTQYF	14	TRBV20-1	.	.	TRBJ2-3
TGTGCCAGCATCCGGACAGGGCAGCAGGATACGCAGTATTTT	CASIRTGQQDTQYF	14	TRBV2	TRBD1	many	TRBJ2-3
TGTGCCAGCATCCGTCGGGCAGGACCCATAAACACTGAAGCTTTCTTT	CASIRRAGPINTEAFF	16	TRBV7-2	.	many	TRBJ1-1
TGTGCCAGCAGCTTAGATGGAGTCTCTGGGGCCAACGTCCTGACTTTC	CASSLDGVSGANVLTF	16	TRBV11-2	.	.	TRBJ2-6
TGCAGTGCTCGCAGGGACGGGGGCGAGCAGTACTTC	CSARRDGGEQYF	12	TRBV20-1	.	many	TRBJ2-7
TGCAGTGCTGCCCCGACAGGGTTCGGTCCCTACGAGCAGTACTTC	CSAAPTGFGPYEQYF	15	TRBV20-1	TRBD1	few	TRBJ2-7
TGCAGTGCTAGACGGGTAGCGGGGGAAGGAGAGACCCAGTACTTC	CSARRVAGEGETQYF	15	TRBV20-1	TRBD2	few	TRBJ2-5
TGTGCCAGCTCACCGGGGAGCACCGGGGAGCTGTTTTTT	CASSPGSTGELFF	13	TRBV18	.	.	TRBJ2-2
TGTGCCAGCAGTTTGTTAGTCTCTAGCTCCTACAATGAGCAGTTCTTC	CASSLLVSSSYNEQFF	16	TRBV27	.	few	TRBJ2-1
TGTGCCAGCAGCTTAAAGTCTGGGCGCACAGATACGCAGTATTTT	CASSLKSGRTDTQYF	15	TRBV7-3	.	few	TRBJ2-3
TGTGCCAGCAGCTTAGGACTAGCGGGAGGGGGTGAGCAGTTCTTC	CASSLGLAGGGEQFF	15	TRBV11-2	TRBD2	.	TRBJ2-1
TGTGCCAGCAGCTTGTATCCAGGGGATATTGAGCAGTTCTTC	CASSLYPGDIEQFF	14	TRBV5-6	.	few	TRBJ2-1
TGTGCCAGCAGTGAAGTCCCCAGGGGGGAGCAGTACTTC	CASSEVPRGEQYF	13	TRBV6-1	TRBD1	.	TRBJ2-7
TGCAGTGCTAGAGATGCCCGGATGAACACTGAAGCTTTCTTT	CSARDARMNTEAFF	14	TRBV20-1	.	few	TRBJ1-1
TGTGCCAGCAGCTCAATGACAGTTCCGGAGACCCAGTACTTC	CASSSMTVPETQYF	14	TRBV7-9	.	.	TRBJ2-5
TGTGCCAGCAGCTGGATGACTAAGCGGAGGCGGGGGAACGAGCAGTACTTC	CASSWMTKRRRGNEQYF	17	TRBV5-6	TRBD2	many	TRBJ2-7
TGCAGTGCTCCTAAAGGGGGGTCGGTTAATGAGCAGTTCTTC	CSAPKGGSVNEQFF	14	TRBV20-1	.	few	TRBJ2-1
TGTGCCAGCTCGTCCCTCGGGAAGGGGTTGGAGACCCAGTACTTC	CASSSLGKGLETQYF	15	TRBV12-3/TRBV12-4	.	.	TRBJ2-5
TGCAGTGCCCGTACGGACAGCAATCAGCCCCAGCATTTT	CSARTDSNQPQHF	13	TRBV20-1	.	.	TRBJ1-5
TGTGCCAGCAGTTTTCAGGGGGCCCGTAACACCGGGGAGCTGTTTTTT	CASSFQGARNTGELFF	16	TRBV2	TRBD1	many	TRBJ2-2
TGTGCCAGCAGTTTAGGCTCTTCAGCCAGGCAGGGCTCTGAAGCTTTCTTT	CASSLGSSARQGSEAFF	17	TRBV12-3/TRBV12-4	.	many	TRBJ1-1
TGTGCCTTTACGACTAGCGGCACAGATACGCAGTATTTT	CAFTTSGTDTQYF	13	TRBV30	TRBD2	few	TRBJ2-3
TGTGCCAGCAGCCGGGACAGGGTCTATGGCGGGGAGCTGTTTTTT	CASSRDRVYGGELFF	15	TRBV7-8	TRBD1	.	TRBJ2-2
TGTGCCAGCTCACCATCCCAGGGGGGGAGAAATGAGCAGTTCTTC	CASSPSQGGRNEQFF	15	TRBV18	.	few	TRBJ2-1
TGTGCCACCAGTGCCGAAGGGTTCTCGAACGAGCAGTACTTC	CATSAEGFSNEQYF	14	TRBV24-1	.	.	TRBJ2-7
TGTGCCACCAGCAGAGGAGACAACTATGGCTACACCTTC	CATSRGDNYGYTF	13	TRBV15	.	few	TRBJ1-2
TGTGCCAGCAGTTACCCCGGGGTGAGGGCGAATGAGCAGTTCTTC	CASSYPGVRANEQFF	15	TRBV6-6	.	few	TRBJ2-1
TGTGCCACCAGTGGGGGACAGGGCTATCAGCCCCAGCATTTT	CATSGGQGYQPQHF	14	TRBV24-1	TRBD1	many	TRBJ1-5
TGTGCCAGCAGCCAGACTATCAGGACTGAAGCTTTCTTT	CASSQTIRTEAFF	13	TRBV3-1	.	.	TRBJ1-1
TGTGCCAGCAGCCCTACCCTTCTAAGCGGGAGGAGAAATGAGCAGTTCTTC	CASSPTLLSGRRNEQFF	17	TRBV7-2	TRBD2	few	TRBJ2-1
TGTGCCAGCAGCAGGGTCGGTGCCGGGGGCGGCTACACCTTC	CASSRVGAGGGYTF	14	TRBV27	.	.	TRBJ1-2
TGCAGTGCTTTACCACAGGACAGGGGGCAGGGAAAACTGTTTTTT	CSALPQDRGQGKLFF	15	TRBV20-1	TRBD1	.	TRBJ1-4